What follows are 8 T cell receptor beta chains derived from one specimen sequenced in a study of blood T cell repertoires in COVID-19. Profiling relied on immunoSEQ multiplex PCR, and the TCRdb table lists in-frame clones only, not all of them. The table lists about 310,000 clones, roughly nine tenths of them singletons. Sample: peripheral blood. Every receptor here comes from a man younger than 35 with active or convalescent COVID-19.

This clone appeared a single time. The J gene is TRBJ1-4, the V gene TRBV4-3; TRBD1 might be the D (5 bases). CDR3 length: 14 residues. Germline values: CDR1 LGHNA, CDR2 YSLEER. V lost 4 bases, J lost 6 bases, and 12 bases lay in between. CDR3 loop: CASSRGTGYEKLFF. DNA of the CDR3: TGCGCCAGCAGCCGGGGCACCGGTTATGAAAAACTGTTTTTT.

The chain is built from TRBV6-5 and TRBJ2-7, with TRBD1 as a possible D gene (5 bases). The CDR3 runs 14 residues. V dropped 6 bases and J dropped 6 bases, with 18 bases sitting between them. The germline gives CDR1 MNHEY, CDR2 SVGAGI. CDR3 coding DNA: TGTGCCAGCAGGACGGGCAGGGTGCGTCGCGAGCAGTACTTC. It codes for CASRTGRVRREQYF.

CDR3 amino acids: CASSLRGTTEAFF. DNA for the CDR3: TGTGCCAGCAGTTTAAGGGGCACCACTGAAGCTTTCTTT. The rearrangement links TRBV28 to TRBJ1-1; TRBD1 is a possible D gene (5 bases). Germline assignment: CDR1 MDHEN and CDR2 SYDVKM. This CDR3 has 13 amino acids. Trimming cost V 2 bases and J 4 bases, with 8 bases left between them.

Notes on this clone: This sample also contains other DNA sequences that code for the same CDR3. The chain joins TRBV4-2 to TRBJ1-6; TRBD1 matches 7 bases. The V segment lost 0 bases and the J segment 7 bases; nucleotides outside the gene matches: 6. The CDR3 has 16 amino acids. Germline V CDR1 and CDR2: LGHNA, YNFKEQ. The CDR3 loop is CASSQDRTGLNSPLHF. CDR3 coding DNA: TGTGCCAGCAGCCAAGACCGGACAGGCTTAAATTCACCCCTCCACTTT.

The V gene is TRBV9, the J gene TRBJ1-2; 8 positions match TRBD1. Germline V gene lookup returns CDR1 SGDLS and CDR2 YYNGEE. J gave up 7 bases and V 4 bases, and 12 bases lay outside the gene matches. The CDR3 totals 15 residues. Here the CDR3 DNA reads TGTGCCAGCAGCCCATACCGGACAGGGCATTCTGGCTACACCTTC. Translated: CASSPYRTGHSGYTF.

This clone has just a few counts. The chain uses TRBV5-4 and TRBJ2-5, with 15 positions matching TRBD2. V dropped 4 bases and J dropped 2; count of bases not matched to a gene: 9. Per the germline V gene, CDR1 is SGHNT and CDR2 is YYREEE (reference sequence). The CDR3 runs 18 residues. This CDR3 is CASSAGLAGGWGQETQYF. The DNA of the CDR3 is TGTGCCAGCAGCGCGGGACTAGCGGGGGGCTGGGGGCAAGAGACCCAGTACTTC.

This clone was seen more than once but under ten times. The rearrangement links TRBV5-6 to TRBJ1-1; tentative D call: TRBD1 (5 bases). Germline CDR1 is SGHDT and CDR2 is YYEEEE. Trimming took off 0 bases at V and 1 base at J, with 7 bases between the two ends. This CDR3 region has 14 residues. This CDR3 reads CASSLGQRNTEAFF. CDR3 bases: TGTGCCAGCAGCTTGGGACAGAGGAACACTGAAGCTTTCTTT.

CDR3 sequence (DNA): TGTGCCAGCAGTGAACGGTCACCGCCTGAAAAACTGTTTTTT. Translated: CASSERSPPEKLFF. This sequence joins TRBV2 and TRBJ1-4; D remains unclear. V was clipped by 2 bases and J by 7 bases, with 11 bases between them. CDR1 is SNHLY and CDR2 is FYNNEI in the germline V gene. The CDR3 totals 14 residues.